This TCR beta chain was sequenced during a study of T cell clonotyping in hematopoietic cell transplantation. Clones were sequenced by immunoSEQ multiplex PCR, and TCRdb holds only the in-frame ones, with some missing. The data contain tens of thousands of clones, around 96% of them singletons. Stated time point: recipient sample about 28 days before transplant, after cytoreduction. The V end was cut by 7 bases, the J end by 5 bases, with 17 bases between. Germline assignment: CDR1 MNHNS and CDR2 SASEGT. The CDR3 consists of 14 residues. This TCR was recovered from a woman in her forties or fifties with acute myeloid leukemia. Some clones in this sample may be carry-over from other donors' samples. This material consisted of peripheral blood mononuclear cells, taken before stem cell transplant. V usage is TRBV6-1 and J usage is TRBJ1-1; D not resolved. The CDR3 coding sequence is TGTGCCAGCAATGCACTGGAGATGGCGACTGAAGCTTTCTTT. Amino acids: CASNALEMATEAFF.